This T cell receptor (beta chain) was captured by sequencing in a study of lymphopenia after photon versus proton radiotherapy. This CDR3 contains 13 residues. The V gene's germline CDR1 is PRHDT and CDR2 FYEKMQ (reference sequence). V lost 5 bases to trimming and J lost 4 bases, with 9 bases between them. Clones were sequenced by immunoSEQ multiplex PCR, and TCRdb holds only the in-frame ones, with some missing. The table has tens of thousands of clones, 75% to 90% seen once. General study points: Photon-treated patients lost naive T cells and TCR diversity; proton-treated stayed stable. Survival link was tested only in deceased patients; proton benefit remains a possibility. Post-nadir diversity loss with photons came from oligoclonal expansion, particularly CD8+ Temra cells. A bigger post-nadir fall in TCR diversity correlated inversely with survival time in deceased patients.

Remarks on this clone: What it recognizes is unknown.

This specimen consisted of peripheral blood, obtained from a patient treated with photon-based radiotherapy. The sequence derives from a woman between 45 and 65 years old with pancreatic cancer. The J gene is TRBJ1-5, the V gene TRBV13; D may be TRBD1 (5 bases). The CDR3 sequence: CASSTQGNQPQHF. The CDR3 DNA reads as TGTGCCAGCAGCACCCAGGGTAATCAGCCCCAGCATTTT.